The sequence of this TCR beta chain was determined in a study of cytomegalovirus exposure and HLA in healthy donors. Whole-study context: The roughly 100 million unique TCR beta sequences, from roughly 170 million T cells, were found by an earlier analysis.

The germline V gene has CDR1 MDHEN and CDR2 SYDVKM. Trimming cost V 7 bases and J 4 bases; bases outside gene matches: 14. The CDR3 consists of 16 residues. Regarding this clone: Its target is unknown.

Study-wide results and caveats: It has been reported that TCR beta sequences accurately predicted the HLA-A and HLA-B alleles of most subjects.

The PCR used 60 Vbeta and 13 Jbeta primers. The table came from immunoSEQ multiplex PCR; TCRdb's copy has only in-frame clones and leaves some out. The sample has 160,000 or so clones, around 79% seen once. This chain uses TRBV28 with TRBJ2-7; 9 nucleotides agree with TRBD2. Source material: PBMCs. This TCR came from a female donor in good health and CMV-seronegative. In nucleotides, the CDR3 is TGTGCCAGCACCAATTACCTTAGCGGGAGAATGTACGAGCAGTACTTC. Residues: CASTNYLSGRMYEQYF.